One sample yielded the 13 T cell receptor beta chains listed below, sequenced in a study of radiotherapy plus CTLA-4 blockade in lung cancer. Sequencing used immunoSEQ multiplex PCR; TCRdb keeps in-frame clones, though not all of them. This table has over 30,000 clones, about four fifths appearing once. The specimen comprised peripheral blood, sampled from a patient treated with radiotherapy plus ipilimumab. The receptors originated from a human donor with non-small cell lung cancer that progressed on radiotherapy plus ipilimumab.

The rearrangement joins TRBV25-1 to TRBJ1-2; D uncertain. This CDR3 has 12 amino acids. Germline-derived CDR1 and CDR2 are MGHDK and SYGVNS. With 8 bases removed from V and 5 bases from J, the gap between germline ends came to 12 bases. The CDR3 coding sequence is TGTGCCAGCTCGGGATTTCATTATGGCTACACCTTC. Translated: CASSGFHYGYTF.

The J gene is TRBJ2-2, the V gene TRBV4-1; D call uncertain. Germline V gene sequence: CDR1 MGHRA, CDR2 YSYEKL. The CDR3 is made up of 14 amino acids. Trimming cost V 4 bases and J 6 bases, with 12 bases left between them. CDR3 region: CASSPGLPSGELFF. Here the CDR3 DNA reads TGCGCCAGCAGCCCCGGTCTCCCTTCCGGGGAGCTGTTTTTT.

This clone was observed a single time. The V and J genes are TRBV6-6 and TRBJ2-5; tentatively, D is TRBD1 (6 bases). Trimming took 8 bases from V and 2 from J, leaving 6 bases between them. Germline V gene lookup returns CDR1 MNHNY and CDR2 SVGAGI (reference sequence). CDR3 length equals 11 residues. DNA for the CDR3: TGTGCCAGCGGACAGCAAGAGACCCAGTACTTC. Translating gives CASGQQETQYF.

The gene calls are TRBV14 and TRBJ2-7; weak D call: TRBD1 (6 bases). The germline V and J ends were trimmed by 1 base and 7 bases, with 11 bases remaining between them. The germline V gene has CDR1 SGHDN and CDR2 FVKESK. The CDR3 runs to 13 residues. The CDR3 region is CASSQGLRGEQYF. DNA of the CDR3: TGTGCCAGCAGCCAAGGGCTCAGGGGAGAGCAGTACTTC.

V usage is TRBV7-3 and J usage is TRBJ1-2; TRBD1 is a possible D gene (5 bases). Deletions cut 5 bases from V and 1 base from J, with 11 bases between. This CDR3 spans 14 amino acids. The germline gives CDR1 SGHTA, CDR2 FQGTGA. The CDR3 coding sequence is TGTGCCAGCAGCCCCCAGGGCGTTAACTATGGCTACACCTTC. Translation: CASSPQGVNYGYTF. The full variable domain, completed using reference TRBV7-3 and TRBJ1-2, is GAGVSQTPSNKVTEKGKYVELRCDPISGHTALYWYRQSLGQGPEFLIYFQGTGAADDSGLPNDRFFAVRPEGSVSTLKIQRTERGDSAVYLCASSPQGVNYGYTFGSGTRLTVV.

The chain has TRBV2 and TRBJ1-2; TRBD1 matches at 8 bases. CDR1 SNHLY and CDR2 FYNNEI come from the germline V gene. The CDR3 extends over 14 amino acids. Losses at the gene ends were 8 bases for V and 10 bases for J; bases not matched to a gene: 15. Here the CDR3 reads CASGQGDLVVDYTF. Here the CDR3 DNA reads TGTGCCAGCGGACAGGGCGATTTGGTTGTTGACTACACCTTC.

The chain has TRBV6-5 and TRBJ1-5; TRBD1 aligns across 7 bases. This CDR3 has 14 amino acids. V lost 4 bases to trimming and J lost 6 bases; unmatched junction nucleotides: 6. The V gene's germline CDR1 is MNHEY and CDR2 SVGAGI. CDR3 region: CASSSAWTGQPQHF. The CDR3 nucleotides read TGTGCCAGCAGTTCCGCATGGACAGGTCAGCCCCAGCATTTT.

This clone appeared a few times. V and J are TRBV28 and TRBJ2-3; 8 bases fit TRBD1. Germline assignment: CDR1 MDHEN and CDR2 SYDVKM. The CDR3 is 14 amino acids. V lost 3 bases and J lost 3; bases outside the gene matches: 2. This chain's CDR3 is CASSFQGATDTQYF. As DNA, the CDR3 is TGTGCCAGCAGTTTCCAGGGGGCGACAGATACGCAGTATTTT.

The V and J genes are TRBV19 and TRBJ1-2, with TRBD1 matching 8 bases. V shed 11 bases and J 4 bases; nucleotides not matched to a gene: 9. The CDR3 spans 13 residues. Germline V gene lookup returns CDR1 LNHDA and CDR2 SQIVND (reference sequence). The CDR3 coding sequence is TGTGCCGCAGGGGGCGCAAACTCCTATGGCTACACCTTC. Translation: CAAGGANSYGYTF.

This chain connects TRBV7-8 to TRBJ2-3; D perhaps matches TRBD1 (5 bases). V gave up 5 bases and J gave up 2 bases, with 14 bases separating them. CDR3 size: 15 residues. CDR1 is SGHVS and CDR2 is FQNEAQ in the germline V gene. The CDR3 coding sequence is TGTGCCAGCAGCCCGTCGACAGATTCCACAGATACGCAGTATTTT. Amino acids: CASSPSTDSTDTQYF.

The genes are TRBV6-5 and TRBJ2-1, with 7 nucleotides matching TRBD1. CDR3 size: 15 residues. Germline V gene lookup returns CDR1 MNHEY and CDR2 SVGAGI. V dropped 6 bases and J dropped 1; count of bases not matched to a gene: 6. The CDR3: CASSLQGNSYNEQFF. The CDR3, as DNA: TGTGCCAGCAGCCTACAGGGGAATTCCTACAATGAGCAGTTCTTC.

The J gene is TRBJ2-1, the V gene TRBV6-4; tentative D call: TRBD1 (5 bases). This CDR3 comprises 14 residues. V was shortened by 6 bases and J by 6 bases, with 15 bases between the two germline ends. Germline CDR1 reads MRHNA; CDR2 reads SNTAGT. This CDR3 reads CASSTGNPGNEQFF. CDR3 DNA: TGTGCCAGCAGCACAGGAAATCCCGGCAATGAGCAGTTCTTC.

V usage is TRBV19 and J usage is TRBJ2-7; D may be TRBD2 (5 bases). Per germline, CDR1 LNHDA and CDR2 SQIVND (reference sequence). The ends were cut back, 0 bases at V and 2 bases at J, with 11 bases in the middle. The CDR3 is 15 amino acids. Here the CDR3 reads CASSIEASLAYEQYF. DNA of the CDR3: TGTGCCAGTAGTATAGAAGCTAGCTTGGCCTACGAGCAGTACTTC.